This T cell receptor beta chain was obtained from a study of OX40 agonist ivuxolimab in advanced cancers. The CDR3 totals 14 residues. The V gene's germline CDR1 is MNHNS and CDR2 SASEGT. Trimming stripped 6 bases from V and 4 bases from J, with 15 bases between. This table comes from immunoSEQ multiplex PCR, and its TCRdb copy is limited to in-frame clones, with some not included. This table has roughly 80,000 clones, about 85% appearing once. Sequenced here: CD4+ or CD8+ T cells sorted from blood, sampled in a trial of the OX40 agonist ivuxolimab. The rearrangement links TRBV6-1 to TRBJ2-5; possibly TRBD2 for D (7 bases). The clonotype originates from an adult with an advanced solid tumor such as melanoma, head and neck, liver or kidney cancer. CDR3 in amino acids: CASRDLGGRETQYF. DNA of the CDR3: TGTGCCAGCAGAGACTTGGGGGGGCGAGAGACCCAGTACTTC.